Listed here are 25 T cell receptor beta chains from one sample, sequenced in a study of blood T cell repertoires in COVID-19 (dated by TCRdb to about 2020). Receptors were amplified or captured by the immunoSEQ multiplex PCR assay. TCRdb retrieved this table from immuneACCESS and kept in-frame rearrangements only. Not all clones are present; in checked studies, unresolved V genes account for under half, and no reason is known for the remainder. The sample table lists 200,000 to 250,000 clones, around nine tenths of them with a count of one. The ten largest make up approximately 2.6% of the sample. The specimen sequenced was peripheral blood. Source of these receptors: a woman in her sixties with acute or convalescent COVID-19.

This rearrangement joins TRBV21-1 to TRBJ1-3; TRBD1 reflects the table's D call only, with no check against the DNA. TRBV21-1 is a known pseudogene. The CDR3 contains 19 residues. The CDR3 sequence is CASSKGPPTGQWSGNTIYF. CDR3 DNA sequence: TGTGCCAGCAGCAAAGGCCCCCCAACAGGGCAGTGGTCTGGAAACACCATATATTTT.

V and J are TRBV5-4 and TRBJ2-3, with 8 bases matching TRBD2. V shed 4 bases, J shed 4 bases, and the junction held 8 bases outside the gene matches. The length of the CDR3 is 15 residues. The germline V gene encodes CDR1 SGHNT and CDR2 YYREEE (reference sequence). This CDR3 is CASSRKGGGPDTQYF. CDR3 bases: TGTGCCAGCAGCCGGAAGGGCGGGGGGCCAGATACGCAGTATTTT.

V and J are TRBV6-5 and TRBJ1-2; D is perhaps TRBD1 (5 bases). V dropped 7 bases and J dropped 2 bases, with 11 bases sitting between them. This CDR3 has 13 amino acids. CDR1 and CDR2 (germline): MNHEY, SVGAGI. For the CDR3, the DNA is TGTGCCAGCATTCTGACAGCGAACTATGGCTACACCTTC. Its translation: CASILTANYGYTF.

J is TRBJ2-3 and V is TRBV28, with 11 positions matching TRBD2. Germline V gives CDR1 MDHEN, CDR2 SYDVKM. V shed 6 bases, J shed 0 bases, and the junction held 8 bases outside the gene matches. The CDR3 contains 17 residues. CDR3 amino acids: CASRRLAGLTSTDTQYF. Written as DNA, the CDR3 is TGTGCCAGCAGAAGACTAGCGGGGCTTACTAGCACAGATACGCAGTATTTT.

The rearrangement uses TRBV10-3 and TRBJ2-7; 13 nucleotides line up with TRBD2. Germline CDR1 ENHRY, CDR2 SYGVKD. CDR3 length: 15 residues. Losses at the gene ends were 2 bases for V and 11 bases for J; bases not matched to a gene: 9. CDR3 sequence: CAISETGTSGNQKYF. The CDR3 nucleotides are TGTGCCATCAGTGAGACAGGGACTAGCGGGAACCAAAAGTACTTC.

The V call is TRBV11-3, the J call TRBJ2-7; 13 bases fit TRBD2. Germline V lookup: CDR1 SGHNT, CDR2 YENEEA. There are 17 residues in the CDR3. With 3 bases clipped from V and 1 base from J, the junction kept 6 bases outside the gene matches. DNA of the CDR3: TGTGCCAGCAGCTTGGGGACTAGCGGGGCTGGATCCTACGAGCAGTACTTC. Protein: CASSLGTSGAGSYEQYF.

This clone was observed a handful of times. The chain joins TRBV28 to TRBJ1-2; D call uncertain. With 7 bases removed from V and 0 bases from J, the gap between germline ends came to 6 bases. The CDR3 spans 12 residues. The germline gives CDR1 MDHEN, CDR2 SYDVKM. The CDR3 region is CASTPANYGYTF. The CDR3 region has the DNA TGTGCCAGCACCCCTGCTAACTATGGCTACACCTTC.

The chain has TRBV6-5 and TRBJ2-7, with TRBD1 matching 9 bases. The CDR3 is 12 amino acids. CDR1 and CDR2 from the germline V gene are MNHEY and SVGAGI. The V and J ends lost 4 bases and 7 bases, in that order; junction bases with no gene match: 2. The CDR3 DNA reads TGTGCCAGCAGTTCTGGACAGGGGGAGCAGTACTTC. It codes for CASSSGQGEQYF.

The CDR3: CASSPGAGGQGEQFF. As DNA, the CDR3 is TGTGCCAGCAGCCCCGGAGCGGGAGGCCAGGGTGAGCAGTTCTTC. The genes are TRBV7-6 and TRBJ2-1; 9 bases agree with TRBD2. V was pared by 5 bases and J by 9 bases, with 11 bases of the junction left unmatched. The germline CDR1 and CDR2 sequences are SGHVS and FNYEAQ. The CDR3 is 15 residues long. The complete variable domain, with remaining parts taken from reference TRBV7-6 and TRBJ2-1, reads GAGVSQSPRYKVTKRGQDVALRCDPISGHVSLYWYRQALGQGPEFLTYFNYEAQQDKSGLPNDRFSAERPEGSISTLTIQRTEQRDSAMYRCASSPGAGGQGEQFFGPGTRLTVL.

The CDR3: CASSPGLGGGNTGELFF. The CDR3 nucleotides read TGTGCCAGCAGCCCAGGCTTAGGTGGGGGCAATACCGGGGAGCTGTTTTTT. V and J are TRBV11-3 and TRBJ2-2, with a possible D match to TRBD1 (6 bases). Trimming took 5 bases from V and 5 from J, leaving 21 bases between them. The CDR3 has 17 amino acids. Germline V gene lookup returns CDR1 SGHNT and CDR2 YENEEA.

This chain's CDR3 is CASRLEPGSPYQASYNEQFF. The CDR3 DNA sequence: TGTGCAAGTCGCTTAGAACCTGGATCCCCGTACCAGGCCTCCTACAATGAGCAGTTCTTC. This chain uses TRBV12-2 with TRBJ2-1; TRBD1 is the table's D call and was not checked against the DNA. TRBV12-2 is a recognized pseudogene. This CDR3 has 20 residues.

This clone was seen a single time. V and J are TRBV6-2 or TRBV6-3 and TRBJ2-5; 8 bases fit TRBD2. The V and J ends lost 5 bases and 1 base, in that order; junction bases with no gene match: 3. Germline CDR1 MNHEY, CDR2 SVGEGT. The CDR3 is 14 residues long. Here the CDR3 DNA reads TGTGCCAGCAGTCGTCGGGGGGGCCAAGAGACCCAGTACTTC. This encodes CASSRRGGQETQYF.

The chain couples TRBV7-9 to TRBJ2-5, with D tentatively TRBD1 (5 bases). This CDR3 contains 16 residues. CDR1 is SEHNR, CDR2 FQNEAQ, per germline (reference sequence). Deletions cut 4 bases from V and 1 base from J, with 16 bases between. The CDR3 region is CASSWGRVSVQETQYF. The CDR3 DNA sequence: TGTGCCAGCAGCTGGGGCAGGGTATCCGTCCAAGAGACCCAGTACTTC.

The chain combines TRBV5-1 with TRBJ1-2; tentatively, D is TRBD1 (6 bases). The CDR3 extends over 13 amino acids. Looked up from germline, CDR1 is SGHRS and CDR2 is YFSETQ. Trimming removed 2 bases at V and 6 bases at J, with 11 bases between. The CDR3 spells CASSFDEGDGYTF. CDR3 bases: TGCGCCAGCAGCTTCGACGAGGGGGATGGCTACACCTTC.

This chain connects TRBV6-5 to TRBJ1-6; 8 positions agree with TRBD1. Trimming removed 5 bases from V and 6 bases from J; junction bases left unmatched: 6. Germline V gives CDR1 MNHEY, CDR2 SVGAGI. CDR3 size: 15 residues. CDR3 sequence reads: CASSPSDRANSPLHF. CDR3 nucleotide sequence: TGTGCCAGCAGTCCCTCGGACAGGGCTAATTCACCCCTCCACTTT.

The chain employs TRBV19 and TRBJ1-2; D is uncertain. V was pared by 3 bases and J by 4 bases, with 9 bases between. Germline V lookup: CDR1 LNHDA, CDR2 SQIVND (reference sequence). The CDR3 totals 13 residues. CDR3 in amino acids: CASSMWASYGYTF. The CDR3 DNA reads as TGTGCCAGTAGTATGTGGGCAAGCTATGGCTACACCTTC.

The chain recombines TRBV6-5 with TRBJ1-3; tentatively, D is TRBD1 (6 bases). The CDR3 totals 14 residues. In germline, CDR1 is MNHEY, CDR2 SVGAGI. V lost 7 bases and J lost 5, with 15 bases in between. The CDR3 DNA sequence: TGTGCCAGCACACCCGGACAGAATAGAAACACCATATATTTT. Its protein product is CASTPGQNRNTIYF.

V usage is TRBV19 and J usage is TRBJ2-7; the match to TRBD2 covers 11 bases. The CDR3 spans 14 residues. Trimming removed 6 bases from V and 0 bases from J; junction bases left unmatched: 1. The V gene's germline CDR1 is LNHDA and CDR2 SQIVND (reference sequence). The CDR3 sequence: CASSLAGGSYEQYF. Written as DNA, the CDR3 is TGTGCCAGTAGCCTAGCGGGAGGCTCCTACGAGCAGTACTTC.

The chain joins TRBV4-3 to TRBJ2-2; a possible D gene is TRBD1 (5 bases). The V end was cut by 1 base, the J end by 6 bases, with 9 bases between. The length of the CDR3 is 14 residues. In germline, CDR1 is LGHNA, CDR2 YSLEER. The CDR3 reads CASSQAGRAGELFF. The CDR3 coding sequence is TGCGCCAGCAGCCAAGCGGGCAGGGCCGGGGAGCTGTTTTTT.

The rearrangement links TRBV2 to TRBJ1-5; TRBD1 matches 7 bases. The CDR3 runs 15 residues. CDR1 is SNHLY and CDR2 is FYNNEI in the germline V gene. The trim removed 6 bases at V and 6 bases at J, leaving 11 bases unmatched. As DNA, the CDR3 is TGTGCCAGCAGCCCAGATAGGGGGCTGGCTCAGCCCCAGCATTTT. Protein: CASSPDRGLAQPQHF.

The chain combines TRBV5-8 with TRBJ1-5; a possible D gene is TRBD1 (5 bases). The CDR3 contains 16 residues. Per germline, CDR1 SGHTS and CDR2 YDEGEE. The V and J ends lost 3 bases and 4 bases respectively, with 17 bases between them. The chain's CDR3 is CASSSNLQVQNQPQHF. The CDR3 DNA sequence: TGTGCCAGCAGCTCGAACTTACAGGTACAAAATCAGCCCCAGCATTTT. Filled out from reference TRBV5-8 and TRBJ1-5, the complete variable domain reads EAGVTQSPTHLIKTRGQQATLRCSPISGHTSVYWYQQALGLGLQFLLWYDEGEERNRGNFPPRFSGRQFPNYSSELNVNALELEDSALYLCASSSNLQVQNQPQHFGDGTRLSIL.

The chain employs TRBV11-2 and TRBJ2-5; TRBD1 is a possible D gene (5 bases). Trimming left V 1 base short and J 5 bases short, with 11 bases between. Looked up from germline, CDR1 is SGHAT and CDR2 is FQNNGV. The CDR3 extends over 14 amino acids. The CDR3 here is CASSLGTLTETQYF. The CDR3 DNA sequence: TGTGCCAGCAGCTTAGGGACACTCACGGAGACCCAGTACTTC. Based on the CDR3 plus reference TRBV11-2 and TRBJ2-5, the full variable domain is EAGVAQSPRYKIIEKRQSVAFWCNPISGHATLYWYQQILGQGPKLLIQFQNNGVVDDSQLPKDRFSAERLKGVDSTLKIQPAKLEDSAVYLCASSLGTLTETQYFGPGTRLLVL.

V is TRBV28 and J is TRBJ1-2; TRBD1 matches 7 bases. The CDR3 is 13 residues long. V lost 4 bases and J lost 5; bases outside the gene matches: 4. Germline V gene sequence: CDR1 MDHEN, CDR2 SYDVKM. The CDR3 sequence: CASSSQGNYGYTF. Written as DNA, the CDR3 is TGTGCCAGCAGTTCACAGGGGAATTATGGCTACACCTTC.

This chain connects TRBV11-3 to TRBJ2-1; 7 bases map to TRBD2. The V and J ends lost 5 bases and 8 bases, in that order; junction bases with no gene match: 9. Germline V gives CDR1 SGHNT, CDR2 YENEEA. This CDR3 is 14 amino acids long. The CDR3 DNA reads as TGTGCCAGCAGCACTGGGAGACTAGCTCATGAGCAGTTCTTC. Translating it yields CASSTGRLAHEQFF.

The chain recombines TRBV5-1 with TRBJ2-7; 8 nucleotides agree with TRBD2. CDR1 is SGHRS and CDR2 is YFSETQ in the germline V gene. V was clipped by 0 bases and J by 3 bases; unmatched bases: 5. The CDR3 extends over 15 amino acids. The CDR3 DNA is TGCGCCAGCAGCTTGGCGGGACTAGGGATCTACGAGCAGTACTTC. Translated: CASSLAGLGIYEQYF. The whole variable domain, filled in from reference TRBV5-1 and TRBJ2-7, reads KAGVTQTPRYLIKTRGQQVTLSCSPISGHRSVSWYQQTPGQGLQFLFEYFSETQRNKGNFPGRFSGRQFSNSRSEMNVSTLELGDSALYLCASSLAGLGIYEQYFGPGTRLTVT.